The present TCR beta chain was sequenced within a study of blood T cell repertoires in COVID-19 (dated by TCRdb to the early 2020s). Background for the entire study: Samples covering the acute and convalescent phases of COVID-19 were provided by collaborators in the United States, Italy and Spain. The material from the prospective study consisted of cDNA or gDNA derived from T cells, B-cell-depleted T cells, or PBMCs. The dataset comprised deeply sampled blood TCRbeta repertoires from subjects exposed to, actively infected with, or recovered from COVID-19. The repertoires were released in a freely available public database intended as a resource for research on the immune response to SARS-CoV-2. The samples were drawn from the first 160 participants of the ongoing ImmuneRACE study and from 1,254 subjects provided by 6 global collaborators. Sample metadata almost always included a de-identified subject ID, COVID-19 status, age in years and sex. Where available, HLA class I and class II types were taken from metadata supplied by the sample provider and were not determined by assay-based typing. The paper's findings and limits, for the study overall: Clinical and demographic metadata were provided uncurated, with the amount varying by source and participant.

The immunoSEQ Assay, a bias-controlled multiplex PCR, was used to amplify TCRbeta CDR3 regions from genomic DNA. Regarding the original processing steps: The number of nucleated cells in each sample was estimated by amplification of reference gene primers within the assay. To quantify the absolute abundance of each unique TCRbeta CDR3 rearrangement, sequence reads were collapsed and filtered. For each sample, productive Simpson clonality was calculated as the square root of Simpson's diversity index over productive rearrangements. TCRdb obtained this table from immuneACCESS and retained in-frame rearrangements with V and J assigned. These tables miss some clones; where compared with another copy, unresolved V genes account for less than half of the shortfall, and the remainder is unexplained. V and J calls and clone size come straight from that table; D and trimming were deduced from the DNA. Across this sample there are about 270,000 clones, with 65% to 90% seen only once. The ten largest clones add up to 10% to 15% of the sample.

About this clone: The clone's antigen remains unknown. No much larger clone exists at a distance of one base, and base qualities are not known.

Each collaborating institution followed its own protocols to collect whole blood in K2EDTA tubes. Collaborator samples were shipped for TCRbeta analysis as frozen whole blood, isolated PBMCs, or DNA extracted from either sample type. Per the germline V gene, MNHEY is the CDR1 and SVGEGT is the CDR2. The CDR3 runs 14 amino acids, cysteine and phenylalanine included. The DNA shown is the 42-base CDR3, in frame from base 1. Trimming removed 2 bases from V and 9 bases from J, leaving 14 bases between the germline ends. The receptor was derived from a human donor in a cohort sampled during active COVID-19. The rearranged segments are TRBV6-2 or TRBV6-3 and TRBJ1-5, and possibly TRBD1, on 5 matching bases. Specimen: peripheral blood. The CDR3 here reads CASSYDLGRGPQHF. The nucleotides read TGTGCCAGCAGTTACGATCTGGGGCGCGGGCCCCAGCATTTT.